This entry concerns a single T cell receptor beta chain. Its antigen remains unknown. The repertoire was sequenced with immunoSEQ multiplex PCR; TCRdb's copy has only in-frame clones and lacks some. Counted here are 120,000 or so clones, 75% to 90% occurring once; the ten biggest clones make up about 1.1%. This record belongs to a study of cytomegalovirus exposure and HLA in healthy donors. This CDR3 contains 16 residues. Germline lookup yields CDR1 LNHDA and CDR2 SQIVND (reference sequence). V shed 7 bases and J 4 bases; nucleotides not matched to a gene: 11. The study's findings and limits: The study listed roughly 150 cytomegalovirus-associated TCR beta chains.

The gene calls are TRBV19 and TRBJ2-1; 9 bases align to TRBD2. This TCR was sampled from a young woman in good health and CMV-seronegative. The sample taken for sequencing was PBMCs. The CDR3 nucleotides read TGTGCCAGTACCACTACTACTAGCGGGTGGTACAATGAGCAGTTCTTC. It encodes CASTTTTSGWYNEQFF.